This T cell receptor beta chain derives from a study of blood T cell repertoires in COVID-19. Study in general: PBMCs, B-cell-depleted T cells, or T cells provided the cDNA or gDNA that made up the material.

TCRdb's table, derived via immunoSEQ multiplex PCR, lists solely in-frame clones and lacks some. The sample has about 190,000 clones; around 90% are singletons. This clone has more than one count but fewer than ten. This CDR3 comprises 14 residues. With V trimmed by 7 bases and J by 3 bases, 7 bases remained unmatched. Looked up from germline, CDR1 is SNHLY and CDR2 is FYNNEI. This TCR came from a middle-aged man with acute or convalescent COVID-19. Material: peripheral blood. The J gene is TRBJ1-2, the V gene TRBV2; 8 nucleotides agree with TRBD1. This CDR3 reads CASIMDREHYGYTF. CDR3 bases: TGTGCCAGCATTATGGACAGGGAGCACTATGGCTACACCTTC. The full variable domain, completed using reference TRBV2 and TRBJ1-2, is EPEVTQTPSHQVTQMGQEVILRCVPISNHLYFYWYRQILGQKVEFLVSFYNNEISEKSEIFDDQFSVERPDGSNFTLKIRSTKLEDSAMYFCASIMDREHYGYTFGSGTRLTVV.